Listed here are 26 T cell receptor beta chains from one sample, sequenced in a study of cytomegalovirus exposure and HLA in healthy donors. PCR amplification relied on 60 Vbeta primers (plus 13 Jbeta primers). Sequencing was performed with immunoSEQ multiplex PCR; in TCRdb, only in-frame clones are kept and a portion is missing. The sample contains 200,000 to 250,000 clones, over 75% of which appear only once. Sequencing was performed on PBMCs. These receptors all stem from a human donor in good health.

This sequence joins TRBV23-1 and TRBJ2-5; D remains unclear. TRBV23-1 qualifies as an ORF whose function is uncertain. CDR3 length equals 15 residues. Trimming stripped 4 bases from V and 3 bases from J, with 15 bases between. Written as DNA, the CDR3 is TGCGCCAGCAGTCCCCCCTCCGGTGGTGAAGAGACCCAGTACTTC. Translating gives CASSPPSGGEETQYF.

This rearrangement joins TRBV6-1 to TRBJ2-5, with 8 bases fitting TRBD1. V was clipped by 4 bases and J by 5 bases; unmatched bases: 18. CDR1 MNHNS and CDR2 SASEGT come from the germline V gene. There are 18 residues in the CDR3. CDR3 region: CASSGQGRTPARRETQYF. CDR3 nucleotides: TGTGCCAGCAGTGGACAGGGGAGGACTCCTGCAAGACGGGAGACCCAGTACTTC.

The rearrangement uses TRBV2 and TRBJ2-7; weak D call: TRBD2 (6 bases). The CDR3 length is 14 residues. In germline, CDR1 is SNHLY, CDR2 FYNNEI. V dropped 6 bases and J dropped 4 bases, with 16 bases sitting between them. The DNA for the CDR3 is TGTGCCAGCAGGGCGGACCGACTAGTTTACGAGCAGTACTTC. Translating it yields CASRADRLVYEQYF. The variable domain in full, with the rest retrieved from reference TRBV2 and TRBJ2-7, is EPEVTQTPSHQVTQMGQEVILRCVPISNHLYFYWYRQILGQKVEFLVSFYNNEISEKSEIFDDQFSVERPDGSNFTLKIRSTKLEDSAMYFCASRADRLVYEQYFGPGTRLTVT.

The chain uses TRBV5-1 and TRBJ2-2, with TRBD2 matching 7 bases. Unmatched junction bases numbered 7, after V lost 2 bases and J lost 6 bases. CDR1 and CDR2 (germline): SGHRS, YFSETQ. This CDR3 is 15 amino acids long. In nucleotides, the CDR3 is TGCGCCAGCAGCTTTGGCGGGAGTATCTCCGGGGAGCTGTTTTTT. Translating it yields CASSFGGSISGELFF.

The V call is TRBV19, the J call TRBJ1-2, with TRBD1 identical over 12 bases. Losses at the gene ends were 6 bases for V and 4 bases for J; bases not matched to a gene: 6. The CDR3 is 15 residues long. Germline lookup yields CDR1 LNHDA and CDR2 SQIVND (reference sequence). The CDR3 nucleotides read TGTGCCAGTAGCGGGGGGACAGGGGGCGGCTATGGCTACACCTTC. This codes for CASSGGTGGGYGYTF.

CDR3 sequence (DNA): TGTGCCAGCGTGAACAGACGGACAGGGGGCTACACCTTC. Translating gives CASVNRRTGGYTF. The chain links TRBV27 to TRBJ1-2; 8 nucleotides agree with TRBD1. CDR3 size: 13 residues. V dropped 8 bases and J dropped 8; count of bases not matched to a gene: 10. The germline CDR1 and CDR2 sequences are MNHEY and SMNVEV (reference sequence).

The gene calls are TRBV19 and TRBJ1-5, with a tentative D call TRBD1 (6 bases). CDR3 length equals 14 residues. Germline lookup yields CDR1 LNHDA and CDR2 SQIVND (reference sequence). The germline V and J ends were trimmed by 5 bases and 3 bases, with 11 bases remaining between them. This CDR3 reads CASSPGQINQPQHF. The DNA for the CDR3 is TGTGCCAGTAGTCCCGGACAGATCAATCAGCCCCAGCATTTT.

The chain uses TRBV7-9 and TRBJ1-3, with TRBD1 matching over 11 bases. Germline V CDR1 and CDR2: SEHNR, FQNEAQ (reference sequence). V shed 4 bases and J 4 bases; nucleotides not matched to a gene: 12. CDR3 length: 18 amino acids. CDR3 sequence reads: CASSSKKPGTGGGNTIYF. DNA for the CDR3: TGTGCCAGCAGCTCAAAAAAACCCGGGACAGGGGGAGGAAACACCATATATTTT.

This clone was detected once. The V call is TRBV13, the J call TRBJ2-7, with TRBD1 as a possible D gene (6 bases). CDR3 length: 13 amino acids. V gave up 5 bases and J gave up 3 bases, with 11 bases separating them. Germline loops: CDR1 PRHDT, CDR2 FYEKMQ (reference sequence). Here the CDR3 DNA reads TGTGCCAGCAGCACCCGCAGGGGCTACGAGCAGTACTTC. This encodes CASSTRRGYEQYF.

The sample holds a few counts of this clone. This chain links TRBV4-3 with TRBJ1-1; 7 bases line up with TRBD1. This CDR3 contains 15 residues. J gave up 0 bases and V 0 bases, and 1 base lay outside the gene matches. Germline CDR1 reads LGHNA; CDR2 reads YSLEER. CDR3 bases: TGCGCCAGCAGCCAAGAGACAGGGCTGAACACTGAAGCTTTCTTT. It encodes CASSQETGLNTEAFF.

V gene TRBV29-1 combines with J gene TRBJ2-3, with TRBD2 identical over 14 bases. There are 15 residues in the CDR3. Germline CDR1 and CDR2: SQVTM and ANQGSEA. Unmatched junction bases numbered 4, after V lost 5 bases and J lost 3 bases. In DNA form, the CDR3 reads TGCAGCGTTACGGGACTAGCGGGAGTAACAGATACGCAGTATTTT. Translated: CSVTGLAGVTDTQYF.

Concerning this clone itself: Sequence at one end of the junction differs from germline and may be a read error. This chain connects TRBV6-6 to TRBJ2-7; perhaps TRBD1 as D (6 bases). Germline V CDR1 and CDR2: MNHNY, SVGAGI (reference sequence). The CDR3 length is 14 residues. The CDR3, as DNA: TGTGCCAGCAGTTACAGCGGACAGACCTACGAGCGGTACTTC. This encodes CASSYSGQTYERYF.

This rearrangement joins TRBV19 to TRBJ1-3, with 9 bases aligning to TRBD1. V was pared by 6 bases and J by 0 bases, with 6 bases of the junction left unmatched. The CDR3 has 16 amino acids. CDR1 and CDR2 (germline): LNHDA, SQIVND (reference sequence). Here the CDR3 reads CASSRWTGASGNTIYF. For the CDR3, the DNA is TGTGCCAGTAGCAGATGGACAGGGGCCTCTGGAAACACCATATATTTT.

In its sample, this clone was seen a few times. The chain links TRBV19 to TRBJ2-1, with D possibly TRBD2 on 6 matching bases. Trimming took 4 bases from V and 5 from J, leaving 12 bases between them. The germline gives CDR1 LNHDA, CDR2 SQIVND (reference sequence). The CDR3 is 14 residues long. The CDR3 here is CASSKGTGHNEQFF. The CDR3 DNA sequence: TGTGCCAGTAGTAAAGGGACTGGGCACAATGAGCAGTTCTTC.

V gene TRBV5-1 combines with J gene TRBJ1-2; no reliable D call. Germline CDR1 SGHRS, CDR2 YFSETQ. Between the trimmed V and J ends, which lost 4 bases and 8 bases, there was a span of 15 bases. There are 13 residues in the CDR3. The chain's CDR3 is CASSRYPGPGYTF. CDR3 coding DNA: TGCGCCAGCAGCCGCTACCCTGGGCCGGGCTACACCTTC.

The chain carries TRBV7-8 and TRBJ2-5; D is perhaps TRBD2 (5 bases). V shed 1 base and J shed 0 bases, with 9 bases lying between them. Germline V gene data show CDR1 as SGHVS and CDR2 as FQNEAQ. This CDR3 is 15 amino acids long. CDR3 loop: CASSLGAGHQETQYF. CDR3 in DNA: TGTGCCAGCAGCTTAGGGGCGGGCCACCAAGAGACCCAGTACTTC. Based on the CDR3 plus reference TRBV7-8 and TRBJ2-5, the full variable domain is GAGVSQSPRYKVAKRGQDVALRCDPISGHVSLFWYQQALGQGPEFLTYFQNEAQLDKSGLPSDRFFAERPEGSVSTLKIQRTQQEDSAVYLCASSLGAGHQETQYFGPGTRLLVL.

This chain uses TRBV5-4 with TRBJ1-1; 9 nucleotides align to TRBD1. The junction had 6 bases not matched to a gene; V was cut back by 2 bases and J by 4 bases. The CDR3 runs 15 residues. The germline gives CDR1 SGHNT, CDR2 YYREEE (reference sequence). Here the CDR3 DNA reads TGTGCCAGCAGCTTCTACAGGGGGCGGACCACTGAAGCTTTCTTT. Its protein product is CASSFYRGRTTEAFF.

The V gene is TRBV9, the J gene TRBJ1-1, with TRBD1 matching over 7 bases. Trimming at V came to 3 bases and at J to 4 bases, leaving 9 bases not matched to a gene. The germline V gene has CDR1 SGDLS and CDR2 YYNGEE. This CDR3 spans 15 amino acids. The CDR3 loop reads CASSAKTGTVTEAFF. CDR3 in DNA: TGTGCCAGCAGCGCCAAAACCGGGACAGTCACTGAAGCTTTCTTT.

The chain joins TRBV5-1 to TRBJ2-1; 11 bases map to TRBD2. Losses at the gene ends were 1 base for V and 7 bases for J; bases not matched to a gene: 10. This CDR3 contains 17 residues. Germline loops: CDR1 SGHRS, CDR2 YFSETQ. CDR3 nucleotides: TGCGCCAGCAGCTTGAATAGCGGGAGGGCCTTAGGTAATGAGCAGTTCTTC. It specifies CASSLNSGRALGNEQFF.

This clone was found once. The chain links TRBV6-1 to TRBJ2-2; 9 bases map to TRBD1. Germline V lookup: CDR1 MNHNS, CDR2 SASEGT. The junction had 5 bases not matched to a gene; V was cut back by 4 bases and J by 5 bases. CDR3 size: 15 residues. CDR3 DNA sequence: TGTGCCAGCAGTGTGCGGACAGGGGTGACCGGGGAGCTGTTTTTT. This encodes CASSVRTGVTGELFF.

The chain combines TRBV27 with TRBJ2-2; 13 nucleotides align to TRBD2. Germline CDR1 MNHEY, CDR2 SMNVEV (reference sequence). The trim removed 6 bases at V and 8 bases at J, leaving 9 bases unmatched. This CDR3 has 16 amino acids. This chain's CDR3 is CASSHGLAGELGELFF. DNA for the CDR3: TGTGCCAGCAGCCACGGACTAGCGGGAGAGCTTGGGGAGCTGTTTTTT.

The chain is built from TRBV18 and TRBJ1-5; D unclear. Germline values: CDR1 KGHSH, CDR2 LQKENI. The CDR3 runs 15 residues. V shed 2 bases and J shed 2 bases, with 10 bases lying between them. DNA for the CDR3: TGTGCCAGCTCACCAGGCCAGGCTGGCAATCAGCCCCAGCATTTT. Protein sequence: CASSPGQAGNQPQHF. Full variable domain (remainder filled in from reference TRBV18 and TRBJ1-5): NAGVMQNPRHLVRRRGQEARLRCSPMKGHSHVYWYRQLPEEGLKFMVYLQKENIIDESGMPKERFSAEFPKEGPSILRIQQVVRGDSAAYFCASSPGQAGNQPQHFGDGTRLSIL.

The chain is built from TRBV4-2 and TRBJ2-5, with a tentative D call TRBD2 (5 bases). V lost 1 base, J lost 9 bases, and 27 bases lay in between. CDR3 length equals 18 residues. Germline values: CDR1 LGHNA, CDR2 YNFKEQ. The CDR3 spells CASSQATRRPLRPGAQYF. The DNA for the CDR3 is TGTGCCAGCAGCCAAGCCACTCGACGGCCTCTTCGTCCCGGGGCCCAGTACTTC.

This clone was recorded a few times. This chain uses TRBV11-2 with TRBJ2-7, with 9 bases lining up with TRBD1. The germline gives CDR1 SGHAT, CDR2 FQNNGV. The V and J ends lost 7 bases and 0 bases, in that order; junction bases with no gene match: 7. The CDR3 totals 15 residues. The CDR3 region is CASTTGQGLSYEQYF. DNA of the CDR3: TGTGCCAGCACCACAGGACAGGGGCTCTCCTACGAGCAGTACTTC.

The chain has TRBV5-8 and TRBJ2-7, with 7 bases identical to TRBD2. Germline trimming cut 0 bases from V and 0 bases from J; bases unmatched to any gene: 18. This CDR3 is 20 amino acids long. Germline values: CDR1 SGHTS, CDR2 YDEGEE. CDR3 amino acids: CASSLARLSILRGTSYEQYF. CDR3 DNA: TGTGCCAGCAGCTTGGCCCGGTTGTCTATTCTGCGGGGGACCTCCTACGAGCAGTACTTC.

The V gene is TRBV7-3, the J gene TRBJ2-7; 7 positions match TRBD2. The trim removed 5 bases at V and 3 bases at J, leaving 10 bases unmatched. Germline CDR1 and CDR2: SGHTA and FQGTGA. The CDR3 consists of 15 residues. The CDR3 bases are TGTGCCAGCAGCGCCCATGGGGGGGGAATCTACGAGCAGTACTTC. Translated, it gives CASSAHGGGIYEQYF.